This TCR beta chain is drawn from a study of blood T cells in healthy people across ages. Regarding the study as a whole: Naive T cell percentage showed a strong correlation with TCR beta diversity.

CDR1 DFQATT and CDR2 SNEGSKA come from the germline V gene (reference sequence). After removal of 2 bases from V and 11 bases from J, the junction contained 7 bases not matched to a gene. This CDR3 spans 12 amino acids. As for this clonotype: Its antigen remains unknown.

The use of a sample-barcoded 5' primer and a J-beta primer mix characterized a second PCR of 7 to 11 cycles. TCRdb reanalysed the 5' RACE reads using MiXCR and keeps one entry per CDR3 protein. The table lists about 1.8 million distinct CDR3 sequences, less than 50% of them singletons. The chain carries TRBV20-1 and TRBJ1-1, with TRBD1 identical over 8 bases. The sequencing sample was made of blood. This clonotype was obtained from a woman aged 40-49 years in good health. In nucleotides, the CDR3 is TGCAGTGCTAGATCAGGGGGCGACCCGGCTTTCTTT. Encoded protein: CSARSGGDPAFF.